The clone carrying this TCR beta chain appeared a few times. In TCRdb, the 5' RACE reads were re-called with MiXCR into one record per CDR3 protein. The sample contains about 50,000 distinct CDR3 sequences, less than 9% of which appear only once. These data belong to a study of spatial heterogeneity in lung cancer. This CDR3 contains 16 residues. Deletions cut 4 bases from V and 6 bases from J, with 16 bases between. CDR1 LGHDT and CDR2 YNNKEL come from the germline V gene (reference sequence). Time point in this sample: sample taken at primary tumor resection. Extraction of whole RNA from tumor, nontumor lung or frozen PBMC preceded unsorted sequencing.

The specimen comprised PBMCs, sampled at surgery. The gene calls are TRBV3-1 and TRBJ2-6; D is unresolved. The TCR originated in a female donor with early-stage non-small cell lung cancer. In DNA, the CDR3 is TGTGCCAGCAGCCCCGATGGACCGCAATCGGCCAACGTCCTGACTTTC. This encodes CASSPDGPQSANVLTF.